The next 15 T cell receptor beta chains were all read from a single sample in a study of PD-L1 blockade in urothelial cancer. Some clones are missing from TCRdb's copy, which holds only in-frame ones; the method was immunoSEQ multiplex PCR. The profile covers some 60,000 clones, with about 86% appearing a single time and less than 3.5% taken by the ten largest. Sample: PBMCs, taken around atezolizumab (anti-PD-L1) treatment. The origin of the receptors is a man aged 45 to 65 with urothelial cancer.

This clone showed up just a few times. This chain connects TRBV28 to TRBJ1-1, with D maybe TRBD1 (6 bases). CDR1 and CDR2 from the germline V gene are MDHEN and SYDVKM. The CDR3 is 12 amino acids. V dropped 10 bases and J dropped 3 bases, with 12 bases sitting between them. CDR3 sequence (DNA): TGTGCCACGCCAGGGGCATACACTGAAGCTTTCTTT. Encoded protein: CATPGAYTEAFF. Supplemented by reference TRBV28 and TRBJ1-1, the full variable domain reads DVKVTQSSRYLVKRTGEKVFLECVQDMDHENMFWYRQDPGLGLRLIYFSYDVKMKEKGDIPEGYSVSREKKERFSLILESASTNQTSMYLCATPGAYTEAFFGQGTRLTVV.

This rearrangement joins TRBV7-9 to TRBJ2-1; 7 bases line up with TRBD1. CDR1 is SEHNR and CDR2 is FQNEAQ in the germline V gene (reference sequence). This CDR3 has 14 amino acids. After removal of 8 bases from V and 2 bases from J, the junction contained 6 bases not matched to a gene. The CDR3 loop reads CASLRDSAYNEQFF. The DNA for the CDR3 is TGTGCCAGCCTCCGGGACAGCGCCTACAATGAGCAGTTCTTC. Full variable domain (missing parts from reference TRBV7-9 and TRBJ2-1): DTGVSQNPRHKITKRGQNVTFRCDPISEHNRLYWYRQTLGQGPEFLTYFQNEAQLEKSRLLSDRFSAERPKGSFSTLEIQRTEQGDSAMYLCASLRDSAYNEQFFGPGTRLTVL.

The V gene is TRBV19, the J gene TRBJ2-1; TRBD1 might be the D (7 bases). With 4 bases removed from V and 7 bases from J, the gap between germline ends came to 17 bases. The germline CDR1 and CDR2 sequences are LNHDA and SQIVND (reference sequence). There are 15 residues in the CDR3. CDR3 in amino acids: CASSTAQGGWNEQFF. In DNA form, the CDR3 reads TGTGCCAGTAGTACTGCCCAGGGGGGTTGGAATGAGCAGTTCTTC. The full variable domain, in which reference TRBV19 and TRBJ2-1 provide the parts outside the CDR3, is DGGITQSPKYLFRKEGQNVTLSCEQNLNHDAMYWYRQDPGQGLRLIYYSQIVNDFQKGDIAEGYSVSREKKESFPLTVTSAQKNPTAFYLCASSTAQGGWNEQFFGPGTRLTVL.

This chain uses TRBV21-1 with TRBJ1-5; the table's D call of TRBD1 was not tested on the DNA. TRBV21-1 is a known pseudogene. The CDR3 extends over 14 amino acids. The CDR3 sequence is CASSKMGSNQPQHF. The CDR3 DNA follows: TGTGCCAGCAGCAAAATGGGCAGCAATCAGCCCCAGCATTTT.

This clone was seen only a few times. This chain connects TRBV5-6 to TRBJ1-1; D possibly corresponds to TRBD1 (5 bases). The CDR3 extends over 14 amino acids. With 4 bases removed from V and 4 bases from J, the gap between germline ends came to 14 bases. Germline V CDR1 and CDR2: SGHDT, YYEEEE. CDR3 bases: TGTGCCAGCAGCCTGGCGGGGGGGGTCACTGAAGCTTTCTTT. Translated: CASSLAGGVTEAFF. Full variable domain (remainder filled in from reference TRBV5-6 and TRBJ1-1): DAGVTQSPTHLIKTRGQQVTLRCSPKSGHDTVSWYQQALGQGPQFIFQYYEEEERQRGNFPDRFSGHQFPNYSSELNVNALLLGDSALYLCASSLAGGVTEAFFGQGTRLTVV.

This chain links TRBV6-6 with TRBJ2-1; 9 nucleotides agree with TRBD1. Germline loops: CDR1 MNHNY, CDR2 SVGAGI (reference sequence). CDR3 length: 16 amino acids. V trimming: 5 bases; J trimming: 3 bases; junction bases outside the gene matches: 8. The CDR3 loop reads CASSGLRDRVYNEQFF. The CDR3 coding sequence is TGTGCCAGCAGTGGACTCCGGGACAGGGTCTACAATGAGCAGTTCTTC.

This sequence joins TRBV10-3 and TRBJ2-7; 9 bases match TRBD2. V was clipped by 6 bases and J by 4 bases; unmatched bases: 10. The CDR3 sequence is 15 residues long. Germline V gene sequence: CDR1 ENHRY, CDR2 SYGVKD. CDR3 DNA sequence: TGTGCCATCAGCGACGAGACTAGCGGAGGATACGAGCAGTACTTC. It specifies CAISDETSGGYEQYF.

This sequence joins TRBV7-2 and TRBJ2-7; TRBD1 matches at 9 bases. Losses at the gene ends were 4 bases for V and 5 bases for J; bases not matched to a gene: 6. CDR1 is SGHTA, CDR2 FQGNSA, per germline. The CDR3 length is 14 residues. The CDR3 reads CASSSRGQGHEQYF. CDR3 sequence (DNA): TGTGCCAGCAGCTCGCGGGGACAGGGCCACGAGCAGTACTTC.

J is TRBJ1-1 and V is TRBV9; D might be TRBD1 (5 bases). With 3 bases removed from V and 4 bases from J, the gap between germline ends came to 16 bases. CDR1 is SGDLS, CDR2 YYNGEE, per germline. CDR3 size: 15 residues. The CDR3 nucleotides read TGTGCCAGCAGCGAATCGGGAGGGGCAGCCACTGAAGCTTTCTTT. Protein sequence: CASSESGGAATEAFF.

The gene calls are TRBV18 and TRBJ2-7; TRBD1 aligns across 8 bases. The CDR3 is 14 residues long. J gave up 2 bases and V 3 bases, and 3 bases lay outside the gene matches. From germline, CDR1 is KGHSH and CDR2 LQKENI. The CDR3 bases are TGTGCCAGCTCACCGGGACAGGACCCCTACGAGCAGTACTTC. Translated: CASSPGQDPYEQYF. Filled out from reference TRBV18 and TRBJ2-7, the complete variable domain reads NAGVMQNPRHLVRRRGQEARLRCSPMKGHSHVYWYRQLPEEGLKFMVYLQKENIIDESGMPKERFSAEFPKEGPSILRIQQVVRGDSAAYFCASSPGQDPYEQYFGPGTRLTVT.

By frequency in the sample, this clone is medium-sized. This chain uses TRBV19 with TRBJ1-5, with TRBD1 identical over 9 bases. Germline V gene sequence: CDR1 LNHDA, CDR2 SQIVND (reference sequence). The V and J ends lost 8 bases and 3 bases, in that order; junction bases with no gene match: 2. This CDR3 is built from 13 residues. CDR3: CASRDRDNQPQHF. The CDR3 bases are TGTGCCAGTCGGGACAGGGACAATCAGCCCCAGCATTTT.

This clone was detected a few times. This chain connects TRBV19 to TRBJ1-5; 10 bases map to TRBD1. Trimming at V came to 2 bases and at J to 2 bases, leaving 6 bases not matched to a gene. The CDR3 is 17 amino acids. From germline, CDR1 is LNHDA and CDR2 SQIVND (reference sequence). The CDR3 DNA reads TGTGCCAGTAGTATAAGACAGGGGGCGAGGGGCAATCAGCCCCAGCATTTT. Its protein product is CASSIRQGARGNQPQHF.

The rearrangement joins TRBV5-3 to TRBJ2-1; tentatively, D is TRBD2 (6 bases). TRBV5-3 is labeled an ORF, and its function is uncertain. The CDR3 loop spans 11 amino acids. V lost 5 bases and J 10 bases, leaving 10 bases between the germline ends. CDR3 amino acids: CARRRGGEQFF. DNA for the CDR3: TGTGCCAGAAGGAGGGGAGGCGAGCAGTTCTTC.

The chain combines TRBV6-1 with TRBJ1-5; 11 bases align to TRBD1. The junction had 4 bases not matched to a gene; V was cut back by 8 bases and J by 7 bases. The CDR3 extends over 13 amino acids. CDR1 is MNHNS, CDR2 SASEGT, per germline. The CDR3 is CASLDRGHQPQHF. The CDR3, as DNA: TGTGCCAGCTTGGACAGGGGGCACCAGCCCCAGCATTTT.

The V call is TRBV5-6, the J call TRBJ2-1; 9 bases align to TRBD1. V trimming: 3 bases; J trimming: 8 bases; junction bases outside the gene matches: 15. The CDR3 runs 17 residues. The V gene's germline CDR1 is SGHDT and CDR2 YYEEEE. For the CDR3, the DNA is TGTGCCAGCAGCTCATCCCGCCGGGACAGGGAGATCTATGAGCAGTTCTTC. Its protein product is CASSSSRRDREIYEQFF.